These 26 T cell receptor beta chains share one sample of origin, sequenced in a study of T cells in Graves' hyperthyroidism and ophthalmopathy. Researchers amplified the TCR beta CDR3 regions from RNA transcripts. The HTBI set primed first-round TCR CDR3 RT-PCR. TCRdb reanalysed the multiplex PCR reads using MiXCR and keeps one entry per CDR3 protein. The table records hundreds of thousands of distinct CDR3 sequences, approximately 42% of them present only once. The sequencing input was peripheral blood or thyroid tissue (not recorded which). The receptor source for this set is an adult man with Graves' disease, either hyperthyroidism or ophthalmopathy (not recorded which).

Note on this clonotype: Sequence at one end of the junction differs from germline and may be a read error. The CDR3 reads CSARDLGQNTGAFF. The CDR3 DNA sequence: TGCAGTGCTAGAGATTTGGGACAGAACACTGGAGCTTTCTTT. V is TRBV20-1 and J is TRBJ1-1, with 7 bases aligning to TRBD1. Per the germline V gene, CDR1 is DFQATT and CDR2 is SNEGSKA (reference sequence). The CDR3 runs to 14 residues.

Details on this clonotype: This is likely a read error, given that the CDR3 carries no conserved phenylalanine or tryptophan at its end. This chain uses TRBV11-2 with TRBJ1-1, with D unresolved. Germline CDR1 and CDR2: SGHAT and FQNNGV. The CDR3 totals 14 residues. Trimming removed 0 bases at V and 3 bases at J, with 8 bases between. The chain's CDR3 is CASSLDQVDTEAFL. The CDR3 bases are TGTGCCAGCAGCTTAGATCAGGTTGACACTGAAGCTTTCCTT.

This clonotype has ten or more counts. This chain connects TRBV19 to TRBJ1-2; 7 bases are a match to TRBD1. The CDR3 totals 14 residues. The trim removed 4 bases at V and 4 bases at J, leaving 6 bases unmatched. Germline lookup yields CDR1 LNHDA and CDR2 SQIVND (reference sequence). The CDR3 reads CASSKRQGGYGYTF. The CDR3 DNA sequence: TGTGCCAGTAGTAAAAGACAGGGAGGCTATGGCTACACCTTC.

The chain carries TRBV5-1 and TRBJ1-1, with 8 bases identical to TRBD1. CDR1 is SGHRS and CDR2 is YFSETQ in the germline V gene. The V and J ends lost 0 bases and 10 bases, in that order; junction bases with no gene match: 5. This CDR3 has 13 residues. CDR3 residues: CASSLEGTGGAFF. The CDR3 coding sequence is TGCGCCAGCAGCTTGGAGGGGACAGGTGGAGCTTTCTTT.

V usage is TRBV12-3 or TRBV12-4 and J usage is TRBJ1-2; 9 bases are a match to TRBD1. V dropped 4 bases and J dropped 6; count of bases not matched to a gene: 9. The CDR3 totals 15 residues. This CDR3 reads CASSYVRDRGDGYTF. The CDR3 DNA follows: TGTGCCAGCAGTTACGTCCGTGACAGGGGGGATGGCTACACCTTC.

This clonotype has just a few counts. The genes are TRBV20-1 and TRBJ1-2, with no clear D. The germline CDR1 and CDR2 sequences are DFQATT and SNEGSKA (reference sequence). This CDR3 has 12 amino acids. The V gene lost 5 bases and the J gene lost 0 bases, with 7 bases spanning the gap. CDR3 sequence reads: CSARPSNYGYTF. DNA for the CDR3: TGCAGTGCTCGGCCCTCTAACTATGGCTACACCTTC.

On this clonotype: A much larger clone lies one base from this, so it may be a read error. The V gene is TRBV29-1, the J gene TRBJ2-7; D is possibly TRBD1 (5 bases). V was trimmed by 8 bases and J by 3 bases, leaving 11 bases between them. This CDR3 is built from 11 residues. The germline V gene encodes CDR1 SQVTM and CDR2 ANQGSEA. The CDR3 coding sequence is TGCAGCTCCCGACAGAGCTACGAGCAGTACTTC. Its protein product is CSSRQSYEQYF.

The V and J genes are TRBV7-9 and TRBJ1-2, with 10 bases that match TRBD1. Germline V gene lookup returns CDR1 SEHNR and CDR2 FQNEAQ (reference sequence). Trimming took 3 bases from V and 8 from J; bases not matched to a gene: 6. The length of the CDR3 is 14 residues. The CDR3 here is CASSLRQGARGYTF. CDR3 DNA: TGTGCCAGCAGCTTGAGACAGGGGGCGCGCGGCTACACCTTC.

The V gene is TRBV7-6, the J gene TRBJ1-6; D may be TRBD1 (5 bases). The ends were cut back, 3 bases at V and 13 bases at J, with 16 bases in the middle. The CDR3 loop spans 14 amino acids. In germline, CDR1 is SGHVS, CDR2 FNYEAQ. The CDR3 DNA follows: TGTGCCAGCAGCTTGTCTAAGGGGATAGTGCCCCTCCACTTT. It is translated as CASSLSKGIVPLHF.

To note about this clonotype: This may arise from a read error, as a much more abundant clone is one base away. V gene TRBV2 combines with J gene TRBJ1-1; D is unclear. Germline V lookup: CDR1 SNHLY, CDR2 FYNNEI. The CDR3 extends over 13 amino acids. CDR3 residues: CASSEGQKDEASF. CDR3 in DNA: TGTGCCAGCAGTGAAGGGCAGAAAGACGAAGCTTCCTTT.

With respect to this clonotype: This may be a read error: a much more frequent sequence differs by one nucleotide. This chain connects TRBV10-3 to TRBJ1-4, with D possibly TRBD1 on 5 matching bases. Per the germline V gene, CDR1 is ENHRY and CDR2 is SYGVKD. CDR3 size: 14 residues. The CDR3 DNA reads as TGTGCCGTCAGTGAGGGGACAACTAATGAAAAACTGTTTTTT. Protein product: CAVSEGTTNEKLFF.

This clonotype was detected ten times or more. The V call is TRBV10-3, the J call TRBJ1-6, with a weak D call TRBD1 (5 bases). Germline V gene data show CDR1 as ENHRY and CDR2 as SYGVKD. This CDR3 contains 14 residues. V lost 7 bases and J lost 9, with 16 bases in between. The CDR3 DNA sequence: TGTGCCATCACCGGGGGGGGTTCAGGTTCACCCCTCCACTTT. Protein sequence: CAITGGGSGSPLHF.

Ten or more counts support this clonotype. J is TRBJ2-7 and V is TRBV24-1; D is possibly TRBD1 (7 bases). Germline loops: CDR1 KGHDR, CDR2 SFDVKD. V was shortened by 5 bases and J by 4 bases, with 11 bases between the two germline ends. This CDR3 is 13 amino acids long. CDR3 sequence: CATSAAGGYEQYF. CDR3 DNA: TGTGCCACCAGTGCGGCAGGGGGGTACGAGCAGTACTTC.

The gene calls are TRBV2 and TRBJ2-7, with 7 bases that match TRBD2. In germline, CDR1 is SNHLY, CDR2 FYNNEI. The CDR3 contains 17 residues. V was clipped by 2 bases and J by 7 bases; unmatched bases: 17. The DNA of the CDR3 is TGTGCCAGCAGTGAACCGGGCTACACCGGACGGGAGGATGAGCAGTACTTC. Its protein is CASSEPGYTGREDEQYF.

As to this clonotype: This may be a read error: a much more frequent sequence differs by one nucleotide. CDR3 DNA: TGTGCCATCAGCCTGGACAGGGGGCATTACAAGCAGTACTTC. Translation: CAISLDRGHYKQYF. The genes are TRBV10-3 and TRBJ2-7; TRBD1 matches at 11 bases. J lost 8 bases, V lost 6 bases, and 9 bases had no gene match. This CDR3 is built from 14 residues. The germline V gene has CDR1 ENHRY and CDR2 SYGVKD.

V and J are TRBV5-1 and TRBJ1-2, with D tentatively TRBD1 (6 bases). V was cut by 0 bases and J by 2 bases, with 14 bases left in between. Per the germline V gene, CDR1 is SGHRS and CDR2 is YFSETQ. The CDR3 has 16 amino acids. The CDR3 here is CASSLATGILNYGYTF. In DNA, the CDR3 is TGCGCCAGCAGCTTGGCGACAGGAATACTCAACTATGGCTACACCTTC.

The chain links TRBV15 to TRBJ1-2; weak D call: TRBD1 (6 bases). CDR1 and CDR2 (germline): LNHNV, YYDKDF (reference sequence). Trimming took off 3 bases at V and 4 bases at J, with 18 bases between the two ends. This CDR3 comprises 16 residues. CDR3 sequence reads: CATSSKQGLELYGYTF. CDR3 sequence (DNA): TGTGCCACCAGCAGCAAACAGGGCCTCGAACTCTATGGCTACACCTTC.

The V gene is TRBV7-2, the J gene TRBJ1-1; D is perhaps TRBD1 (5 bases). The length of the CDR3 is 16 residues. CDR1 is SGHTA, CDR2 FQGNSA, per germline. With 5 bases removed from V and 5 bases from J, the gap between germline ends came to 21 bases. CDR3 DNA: TGTGCCAGCAGCCAAGACTCCGACAGAAGGAGTACTGAAGCTTTCTTT. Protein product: CASSQDSDRRSTEAFF.

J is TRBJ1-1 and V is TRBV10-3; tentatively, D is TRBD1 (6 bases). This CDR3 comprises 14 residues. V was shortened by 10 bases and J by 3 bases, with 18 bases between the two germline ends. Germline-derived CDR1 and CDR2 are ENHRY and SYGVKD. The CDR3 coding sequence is TGTGCCAGCAGAGCAGGGGAGCAGTACACTGAAGCTTTCTTT. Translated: CASRAGEQYTEAFF.

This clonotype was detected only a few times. CDR3 bases: TGTGCCAGCAGCTTGGACAACCGGGTATACTATGGCTACACCTTC. This sequence encodes CASSLDNRVYYGYTF. The V gene is TRBV7-2, the J gene TRBJ1-2; possibly TRBD1 for D (5 bases). V gave up 3 bases and J gave up 3 bases, with 14 bases separating them. Germline V gene data show CDR1 as SGHTA and CDR2 as FQGNSA. The CDR3 loop spans 15 amino acids.

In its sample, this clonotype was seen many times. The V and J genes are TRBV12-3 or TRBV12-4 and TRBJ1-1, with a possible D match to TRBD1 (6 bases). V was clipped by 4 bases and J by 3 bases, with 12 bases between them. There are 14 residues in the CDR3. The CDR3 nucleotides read TGTGCCAGCAGTTCGTATGAGGGGGACACTGAAGCTTTCTTT. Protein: CASSSYEGDTEAFF.

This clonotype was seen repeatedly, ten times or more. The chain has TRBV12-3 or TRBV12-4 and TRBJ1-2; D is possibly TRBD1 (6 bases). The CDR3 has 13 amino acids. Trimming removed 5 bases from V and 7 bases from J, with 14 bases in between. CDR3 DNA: TGTGCCAGCAGTCCTACAGGGTCGGCTGGCTACACCTTC. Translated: CASSPTGSAGYTF.

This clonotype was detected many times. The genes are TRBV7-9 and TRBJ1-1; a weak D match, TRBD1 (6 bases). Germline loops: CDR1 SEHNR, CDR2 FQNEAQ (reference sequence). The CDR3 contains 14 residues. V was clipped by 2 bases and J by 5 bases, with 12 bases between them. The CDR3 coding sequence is TGTGCCAGCAGCTTATCGGGGGCGCGGACTGAAGCTTTCTTT. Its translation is CASSLSGARTEAFF.

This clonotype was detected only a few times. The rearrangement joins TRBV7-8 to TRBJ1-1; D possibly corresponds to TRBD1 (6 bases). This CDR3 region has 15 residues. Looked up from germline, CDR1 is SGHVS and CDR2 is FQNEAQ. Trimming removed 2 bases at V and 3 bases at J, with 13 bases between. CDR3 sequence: CASSLLRGADTEAFF. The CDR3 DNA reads TGTGCCAGCAGCTTACTGAGGGGGGCGGACACTGAAGCTTTCTTT. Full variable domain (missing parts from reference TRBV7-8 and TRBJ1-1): GAGVSQSPRYKVAKRGQDVALRCDPISGHVSLFWYQQALGQGPEFLTYFQNEAQLDKSGLPSDRFFAERPEGSVSTLKIQRTQQEDSAVYLCASSLLRGADTEAFFGQGTRLTVV.

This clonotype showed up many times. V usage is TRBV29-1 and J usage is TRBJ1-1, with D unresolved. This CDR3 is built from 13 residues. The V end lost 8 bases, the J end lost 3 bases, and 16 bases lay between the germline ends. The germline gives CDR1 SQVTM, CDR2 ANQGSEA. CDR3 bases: TGCAGCACACAAGTCGGTTCTTACACTGAAGCTTTCTTT. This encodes CSTQVGSYTEAFF.

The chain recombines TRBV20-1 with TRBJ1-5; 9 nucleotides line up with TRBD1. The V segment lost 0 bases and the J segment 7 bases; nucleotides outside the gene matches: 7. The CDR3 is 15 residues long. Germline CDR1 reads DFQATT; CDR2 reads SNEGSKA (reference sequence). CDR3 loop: CSARDGTGRVQPQHF. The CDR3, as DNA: TGCAGTGCTAGAGACGGGACAGGGAGAGTCCAGCCCCAGCATTTT.